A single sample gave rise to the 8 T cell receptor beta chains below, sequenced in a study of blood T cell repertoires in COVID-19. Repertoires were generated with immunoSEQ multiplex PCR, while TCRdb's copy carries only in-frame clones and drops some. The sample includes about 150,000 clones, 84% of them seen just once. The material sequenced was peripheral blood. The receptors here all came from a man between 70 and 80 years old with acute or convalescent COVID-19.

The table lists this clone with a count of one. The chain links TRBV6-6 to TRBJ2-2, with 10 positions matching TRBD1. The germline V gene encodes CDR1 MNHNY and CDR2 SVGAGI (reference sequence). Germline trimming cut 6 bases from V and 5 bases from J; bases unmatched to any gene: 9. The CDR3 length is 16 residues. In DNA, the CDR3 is TGTGCCAGCAGAAGATCGGGACAGGGGAGGACCGGGGAGCTGTTTTTT. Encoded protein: CASRRSGQGRTGELFF.

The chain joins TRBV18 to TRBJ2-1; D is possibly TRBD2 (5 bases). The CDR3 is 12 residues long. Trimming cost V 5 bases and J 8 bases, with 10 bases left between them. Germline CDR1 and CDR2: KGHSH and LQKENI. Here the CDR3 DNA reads TGTGCCAGCTCAGCATCCGGGGATGAGCAGTTCTTC. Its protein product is CASSASGDEQFF.

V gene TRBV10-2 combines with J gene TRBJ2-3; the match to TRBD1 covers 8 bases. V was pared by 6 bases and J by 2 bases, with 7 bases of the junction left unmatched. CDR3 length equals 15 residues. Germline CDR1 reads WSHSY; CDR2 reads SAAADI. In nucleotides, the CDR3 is TGCGCCAGCAGGACCACAGGGGGGCACACAGATACGCAGTATTTT. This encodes CASRTTGGHTDTQYF.

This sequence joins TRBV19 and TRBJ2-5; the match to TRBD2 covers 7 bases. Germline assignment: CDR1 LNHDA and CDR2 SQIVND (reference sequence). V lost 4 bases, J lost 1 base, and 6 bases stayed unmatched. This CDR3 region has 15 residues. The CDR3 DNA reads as TGTGCCAGTAGTAACCGACAGCGGGGCCAAGAGACCCAGTACTTC. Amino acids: CASSNRQRGQETQYF.

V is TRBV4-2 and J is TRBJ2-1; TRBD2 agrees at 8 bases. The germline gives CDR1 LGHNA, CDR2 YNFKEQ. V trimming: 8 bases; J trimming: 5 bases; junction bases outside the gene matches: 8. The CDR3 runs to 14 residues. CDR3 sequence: CASGLVAGNNEQFF. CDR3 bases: TGTGCCAGCGGCTTAGTAGCGGGAAACAATGAGCAGTTCTTC.

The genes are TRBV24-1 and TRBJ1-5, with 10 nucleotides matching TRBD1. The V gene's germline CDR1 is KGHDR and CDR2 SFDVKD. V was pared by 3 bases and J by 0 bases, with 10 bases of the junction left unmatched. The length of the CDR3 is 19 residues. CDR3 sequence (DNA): TGTGCCACCAGTGATGACAGGGGGCGCAAGGGGGATAGCAATCAGCCCCAGCATTTT. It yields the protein CATSDDRGRKGDSNQPQHF.

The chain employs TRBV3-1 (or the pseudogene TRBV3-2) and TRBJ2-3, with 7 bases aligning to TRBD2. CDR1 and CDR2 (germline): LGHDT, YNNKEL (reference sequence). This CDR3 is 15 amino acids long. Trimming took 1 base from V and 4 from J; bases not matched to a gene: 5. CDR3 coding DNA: TGTGCCAGCAGCCAAGTGGGGGAGGGTGCAGATACGCAGTATTTT. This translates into CASSQVGEGADTQYF.

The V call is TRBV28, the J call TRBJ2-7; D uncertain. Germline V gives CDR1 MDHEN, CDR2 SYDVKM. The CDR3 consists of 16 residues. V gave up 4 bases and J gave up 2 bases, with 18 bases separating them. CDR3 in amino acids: CASSSPSPTITYEQYF. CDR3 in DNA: TGTGCCAGCAGTTCCCCCTCTCCTACCATTACCTACGAGCAGTACTTC.